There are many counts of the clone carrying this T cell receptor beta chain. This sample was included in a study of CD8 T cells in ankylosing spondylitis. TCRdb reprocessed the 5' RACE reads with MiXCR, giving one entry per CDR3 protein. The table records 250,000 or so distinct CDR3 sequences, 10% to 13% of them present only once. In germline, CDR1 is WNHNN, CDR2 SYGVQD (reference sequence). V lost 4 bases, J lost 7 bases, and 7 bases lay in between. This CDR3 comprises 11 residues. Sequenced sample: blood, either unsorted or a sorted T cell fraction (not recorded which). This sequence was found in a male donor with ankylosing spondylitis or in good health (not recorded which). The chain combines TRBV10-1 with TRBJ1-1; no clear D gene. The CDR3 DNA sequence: TGCGCCAGCAGTGGAGGCGTTGAAGCTTTCTTT. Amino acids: CASSGGVEAFF.